Listed here are 13 T cell receptor beta chains from one sample, sequenced in a study of metastatic and nonmetastatic thyroid tumors. Each patient came to thyroid surgery without any prior treatment (of any kind). MiXCR re-clonotyped the PCR reads for TCRdb. The table has over 20,000 clones, about 30% seen once. The sequencing input was blood. Source of these receptors: a female donor with papillary thyroid cancer or a benign thyroid nodule (not recorded which). Some clones in this sample may be carry-over from other donors' samples.

This clone was found many times. This chain links TRBV11-2 with TRBJ1-2; weak D call: TRBD1 (5 bases). Trimming stripped 2 bases from V and 4 bases from J, with 8 bases between. This CDR3 contains 13 residues. Germline CDR1 SGHAT, CDR2 FQNNGV. CDR3 sequence reads: CASSLKGFYGYTF. The CDR3 coding sequence is TGTGCCAGCAGCTTAAAGGGGTTCTATGGCTACACCTTC.

This clone was counted many times. The chain joins TRBV4-1 to TRBJ2-1, with 9 bases that match TRBD2. Losses at the gene ends were 0 bases for V and 4 bases for J; bases not matched to a gene: 10. CDR3 length equals 18 residues. Germline V gene sequence: CDR1 MGHRA, CDR2 YSYEKL. Here the CDR3 DNA reads TGCGCCAGCAGCCAAGAAGGGGGTTGGCTAGCGGGATACAATGAGCAGTTCTTC. Its protein product is CASSQEGGWLAGYNEQFF.

Relative to its sample, this clone is medium-sized. The chain carries TRBV5-1 and TRBJ2-1; 7 bases are shared with TRBD1. This CDR3 spans 17 amino acids. From germline, CDR1 is SGHRS and CDR2 YFSETQ. V lost 4 bases, J lost 0 bases, and 10 bases stayed unmatched. Here the CDR3 reads CASSKGTATYSYNEQFF. CDR3 DNA: TGCGCCAGCAGCAAAGGGACAGCGACTTACTCCTACAATGAGCAGTTCTTC.

In its sample, this clone was seen many times. J is TRBJ1-5 and V is TRBV2, with a tentative D call TRBD1 (6 bases). Trimming shortened V by 6 bases and J by 6 bases, and 15 bases separated the two germline ends. This CDR3 contains 14 residues. Germline V gives CDR1 SNHLY, CDR2 FYNNEI. The CDR3 DNA reads TGTGCCAGCAGCGGGGGGCGAGGTTCTCAGCCCCAGCATTTT. Its translation is CASSGGRGSQPQHF.

This clone came up a few times. This sequence joins TRBV12-3 or TRBV12-4 and TRBJ2-7, with D tentatively TRBD1 (6 bases). The V and J ends lost 6 bases and 5 bases respectively, with 23 bases between them. The CDR3 is 16 amino acids. DNA of the CDR3: TGTGCCAGCAGCCCCGAACGCGGTATTAGGGGGAACGAGCAGTACTTC. Translation: CASSPERGIRGNEQYF.

This clone is judged medium-sized. The V gene is TRBV5-1, the J gene TRBJ1-4; D not certain. Germline assignment: CDR1 SGHRS and CDR2 YFSETQ. The CDR3 is 15 residues long. Trimming shortened V by 0 bases and J by 4 bases, and 10 bases separated the two germline ends. The DNA of the CDR3 is TGCGCCAGCAGCTTGGATAGCACACTTAATGAAAAACTGTTTTTT. This translates into CASSLDSTLNEKLFF.

As for this clone: One junction end does not reproduce the germline sequence, and a read error may be involved. This chain links TRBV24-1 with TRBJ2-2; D may be TRBD2 (6 bases). The germline V gene has CDR1 KGHDR and CDR2 SFDVKD. The CDR3 covers 14 residues. The DNA of the CDR3 is TGTCCCACCAGTGAAAACGGGGGTGCCGGGGAGCTGTTTTTT. Its translation: CPTSENGGAGELFF.

Many counts were recorded for this clone. The rearrangement links TRBV5-6 to TRBJ2-5; 13 bases align to TRBD2. The trim removed 4 bases at V and 4 bases at J, leaving 10 bases unmatched. The CDR3 extends over 17 amino acids. Germline-derived CDR1 and CDR2 are SGHDT and YYEEEE. CDR3 sequence (DNA): TGTGCCAGCAGCGAGGGACTAGCGGGGCGCGGTAGAGAGACCCAGTACTTC. Amino acids: CASSEGLAGRGRETQYF.

This clone was seen at least ten times. V is TRBV24-1 and J is TRBJ2-7; the D is unclear. With 3 bases removed from V and 3 bases from J, the gap between germline ends came to 11 bases. Per germline, CDR1 KGHDR and CDR2 SFDVKD. This CDR3 has 14 amino acids. CDR3 loop: CATSDPRLSYEQYF. Here the CDR3 DNA reads TGTGCCACCAGTGATCCGCGGCTCAGCTACGAGCAGTACTTC.

This clone was picked up a small number of times. The chain carries TRBV30 and TRBJ1-4; weak D call: TRBD1 (6 bases). The CDR3 has 13 amino acids. V gave up 7 bases and J gave up 2 bases, with 11 bases separating them. Looked up from germline, CDR1 is GTSNPN and CDR2 is SVGIG (reference sequence). This chain's CDR3 is CAFTGPTNEKLFF. The CDR3 DNA sequence: TGTGCCTTCACAGGGCCTACTAATGAAAAACTGTTTTTT.

The chain has TRBV5-1 and TRBJ1-2; TRBD1 agrees at 9 bases. Germline V CDR1 and CDR2: SGHRS, YFSETQ. The CDR3 length is 16 residues. J gave up 7 bases and V 3 bases, and 13 bases lay outside the gene matches. CDR3: CASSSGTGSWVGGYTF. The CDR3 DNA follows: TGCGCCAGCAGCTCCGGGACAGGGTCGTGGGTTGGTGGCTACACCTTC.

This clone is categorized as medium-sized. This chain joins TRBV11-2 and TRBJ2-1; 8 bases are a match to TRBD2. Germline values: CDR1 SGHAT, CDR2 FQNNGV. V was pared by 5 bases and J by 6 bases, with 9 bases of the junction left unmatched. This CDR3 contains 15 residues. CDR3 residues: CASSRRTSSLNEQFF. The CDR3 bases are TGTGCCAGCAGCCGCCGGACTAGCAGTCTCAATGAGCAGTTCTTC.

This clone was counted at least ten times. This chain uses TRBV12-3 or TRBV12-4 with TRBJ2-3; D may be TRBD2 (5 bases). Trimming removed 5 bases from V and 5 bases from J, with 5 bases in between. The CDR3 totals 11 residues. This CDR3 reads CASSAGDTQYF. The CDR3, as DNA: TGTGCCAGCAGTGCGGGAGATACGCAGTATTTT.